One and the same sample provided the 19 T cell receptor beta chains below, sequenced in a study of OX40 agonist ivuxolimab in advanced cancers. TCRdb's copy holds only in-frame clones and misses some; the assay was immunoSEQ multiplex PCR. The table shows tens of thousands of clones, with around 90% occurring only once. This specimen consisted of CD4+ or CD8+ T cells sorted from blood, obtained in a trial of the OX40 agonist ivuxolimab. These receptor sequences come from an adult with an advanced solid tumor such as melanoma, head and neck, liver or kidney cancer.

The V gene is TRBV5-1, the J gene TRBJ2-3, with TRBD2 matching 12 bases. The length of the CDR3 is 17 residues. Germline CDR1 and CDR2: SGHRS and YFSETQ. V lost 1 base to trimming and J lost 2 bases; unmatched junction nucleotides: 5. The DNA for the CDR3 is TGCGCCAGCAGCTTGCCCTCTAGCGGGGGGGCCACAGATACGCAGTATTTT. Its protein is CASSLPSSGGATDTQYF.

V gene TRBV4-2 combines with J gene TRBJ2-3; 8 nucleotides agree with TRBD2. With 3 bases clipped from V and 2 bases from J, the junction kept 7 bases outside the gene matches. The germline V gene encodes CDR1 LGHNA and CDR2 YNFKEQ. The CDR3 contains 16 residues. The CDR3 nucleotides read TGTGCCAGCAGCCATACAGAACTAGCGGACACAGATACGCAGTATTTT. This codes for CASSHTELADTDTQYF.

The chain's CDR3 is CASSLGGGQPQHF. The CDR3 DNA sequence: TGTGCCAGCAGCTTAGGGGGGGGTCAGCCCCAGCATTTT. The chain is built from TRBV7-6 and TRBJ1-5; D possibly corresponds to TRBD1 (5 bases). This CDR3 has 13 amino acids. CDR1 and CDR2 (germline): SGHVS, FNYEAQ. Trimming took off 1 base at V and 6 bases at J, with 7 bases between the two ends.

J is TRBJ1-1 and V is TRBV7-3; D call uncertain. The CDR3 extends over 13 amino acids. Between the trimmed V and J ends, which lost 5 bases and 8 bases, there was a span of 15 bases. In germline, CDR1 is SGHTA, CDR2 FQGTGA. The CDR3 loop reads CASSPGVNREAFF. The DNA of the CDR3 is TGTGCCAGCAGCCCTGGGGTGAATAGAGAAGCTTTCTTT. The entire variable domain, with the rest obtained from reference TRBV7-3 and TRBJ1-1, is as follows: GAGVSQTPSNKVTEKGKYVELRCDPISGHTALYWYRQSLGQGPEFLIYFQGTGAADDSGLPNDRFFAVRPEGSVSTLKIQRTERGDSAVYLCASSPGVNREAFFGQGTRLTVV.

This clone is a singleton in its sample. The V and J genes are TRBV10-2 and TRBJ2-1; D is unresolved. Germline CDR1 reads WSHSY; CDR2 reads SAAADI. Deletions cut 4 bases from V and 9 bases from J, with 10 bases between. This CDR3 spans 12 amino acids. This CDR3 is CASSVSWGEQFF. The CDR3 DNA sequence: TGCGCCAGCAGTGTAAGTTGGGGTGAGCAGTTCTTC.

V is TRBV28 and J is TRBJ1-5, with TRBD1 matching 9 bases. Losses at the gene ends were 5 bases for V and 6 bases for J; bases not matched to a gene: 5. Germline-derived CDR1 and CDR2 are MDHEN and SYDVKM. There are 14 residues in the CDR3. The CDR3 loop reads CASSAGTGPQPQHF. The CDR3 DNA follows: TGTGCCAGCAGTGCCGGGACAGGGCCTCAGCCCCAGCATTTT.

The J gene is TRBJ2-7, the V gene TRBV15; no reliable D call. With 8 bases removed from V and 4 bases from J, the gap between germline ends came to 12 bases. The length of the CDR3 is 12 residues. The germline V gene encodes CDR1 LNHNV and CDR2 YYDKDF (reference sequence). In DNA, the CDR3 is TGTGCCACCGGTCGGTCAAGGTACGAGCAGTACTTC. This codes for CATGRSRYEQYF.

This chain uses TRBV9 with TRBJ2-2; D could derive from TRBD1 or TRBD2 (6 bases each). Trimming removed 4 bases from V and 6 bases from J, with 16 bases in between. CDR1 and CDR2 (germline): SGDLS, YYNGEE. This CDR3 comprises 15 residues. CDR3 residues: CASSIYSGAPGELFF. DNA for the CDR3: TGTGCCAGCAGCATCTACTCGGGGGCGCCCGGGGAGCTGTTTTTT.

In this sample, this clone turned up a few times. The genes are TRBV7-2 and TRBJ1-5; D ambiguous. CDR3 size: 14 residues. V was trimmed by 3 bases and J by 14 bases, leaving 20 bases between them. Germline V CDR1 and CDR2: SGHTA, FQGNSA. The CDR3 coding sequence is TGTGCCAGCAGCTTGGCCTACTCGGGCCTGGTAAAGCATTTT. It yields the protein CASSLAYSGLVKHF. The full variable domain, with the rest looked up from reference TRBV7-2 and TRBJ1-5, is GAGVSQSPSNKVTEKGKDVELRCDPISGHTALYWYRQSLGQGLEFLIYFQGNSAPDKSGLPSDRFSAERTGGSVSTLTIQRTQQEDSAVYLCASSLAYSGLVKHFGDGTRLSIL.

The gene calls are TRBV29-1 and TRBJ2-1; 9 bases are a match to TRBD2. V trimming: 4 bases; J trimming: 7 bases; junction bases outside the gene matches: 14. The CDR3 sequence is 16 residues long. Germline lookup yields CDR1 SQVTM and CDR2 ANQGSEA. The CDR3 reads CSVAGGSGRTINEQFF. For the CDR3, the DNA is TGCAGCGTTGCGGGGGGTAGCGGGAGAACCATTAATGAGCAGTTCTTC.

This clone was seen a single time. V usage is TRBV6-4 and J usage is TRBJ1-4, with 7 nucleotides matching TRBD1. The CDR3 spans 17 residues. CDR1 and CDR2 (germline): MRHNA, SNTAGT. J lost 7 bases, V lost 6 bases, and 17 bases had no gene match. The CDR3 DNA reads TGTGCCAGCAGGCACTCCGGGACAGAGCTCTTAGGTGAAAAACTGTTTTTT. It is translated as CASRHSGTELLGEKLFF.

This sequence joins TRBV9 and TRBJ2-1; 7 nucleotides line up with TRBD2. Per germline, CDR1 SGDLS and CDR2 YYNGEE. The V gene end was trimmed by 3 bases and the J gene end by 4 bases; junction bases not matched to a gene: 10. The CDR3 runs 16 residues. The CDR3 reads CASSAWGREPYNEQFF. For the CDR3, the DNA is TGTGCCAGCAGCGCCTGGGGGAGGGAACCGTACAATGAGCAGTTCTTC.

The chain recombines TRBV9 with TRBJ2-5; D gene ambiguous. The germline CDR1 and CDR2 sequences are SGDLS and YYNGEE. The CDR3 is 16 residues long. V lost 0 bases and J lost 3, with 15 bases in between. This CDR3 reads CASSVVSGRTKETQYF. The CDR3 nucleotides are TGTGCCAGCAGCGTAGTCTCCGGACGTACCAAAGAGACCCAGTACTTC. The full variable domain, with the rest looked up from reference TRBV9 and TRBJ2-5, is DSGVTQTPKHLITATGQRVTLRCSPRSGDLSVYWYQQSLDQGLQFLIQYYNGEERAKGNILERFSAQQFPDLHSELNLSSLELGDSALYFCASSVVSGRTKETQYFGPGTRLLVL.

The chain uses TRBV4-1 and TRBJ2-3; unclear D gene. Between the trimmed V and J ends, which lost 8 bases and 3 bases, there was a span of 6 bases. Looked up from germline, CDR1 is MGHRA and CDR2 is YSYEKL. This CDR3 comprises 11 residues. The CDR3 DNA follows: TGCGCCAGCGCCGGGACAGATACGCAGTATTTT. Translation: CASAGTDTQYF.

The chain combines TRBV5-4 with TRBJ2-1; 9 bases fit TRBD1. CDR3 length: 15 residues. J gave up 4 bases and V 0 bases, and 2 bases lay outside the gene matches. The V gene's germline CDR1 is SGHNT and CDR2 YYREEE (reference sequence). CDR3 in amino acids: CASSLGDREYNEQFF. DNA of the CDR3: TGTGCCAGCAGCTTGGGGGACAGGGAATACAATGAGCAGTTCTTC. The entire variable domain, with the rest obtained from reference TRBV5-4 and TRBJ2-1, is as follows: ETGVTQSPTHLIKTRGQQVTLRCSSQSGHNTVSWYQQALGQGPQFIFQYYREEENGRGNFPPRFSGLQFPNYSSELNVNALELDDSALYLCASSLGDREYNEQFFGPGTRLTVL.

This clone was seen a single time. This rearrangement joins TRBV9 to TRBJ2-3; D tentatively reads TRBD1 or TRBD2 (6 bases each). This CDR3 comprises 15 residues. The V end lost 0 bases, the J end lost 6 bases, and 14 bases lay between the germline ends. The V gene's germline CDR1 is SGDLS and CDR2 YYNGEE. In nucleotides, the CDR3 is TGTGCCAGCAGCGTAGAAGGGGGGTTTATGGATACGCAGTATTTT. Encoded protein: CASSVEGGFMDTQYF.

This clone was counted once. The V call is TRBV4-2, the J call TRBJ1-4; D possibly corresponds to TRBD1 (5 bases). The germline V gene encodes CDR1 LGHNA and CDR2 YNFKEQ. The V gene lost 3 bases and the J gene lost 7 bases, with 12 bases spanning the gap. The CDR3 totals 14 residues. The CDR3 region is CASSQGEVTEKLFF. In DNA form, the CDR3 reads TGTGCCAGCAGCCAGGGGGAAGTGACTGAAAAACTGTTTTTT.

The chain couples TRBV29-1 to TRBJ2-1; 8 nucleotides match TRBD1. Germline V gene lookup returns CDR1 SQVTM and CDR2 ANQGSEA. With 7 bases clipped from V and 6 bases from J, the junction kept 2 bases outside the gene matches. The CDR3 runs to 11 residues. The CDR3 spells CSGDRFNEQFF. The CDR3 DNA reads TGCAGCGGGGACAGGTTCAATGAGCAGTTCTTC.

The gene calls are TRBV30 and TRBJ2-1, with 8 bases aligning to TRBD1. The ends lost 5 bases at V and 7 bases at J; junction bases unmatched: 7. This CDR3 spans 13 amino acids. Germline assignment: CDR1 GTSNPN and CDR2 SVGIG (reference sequence). CDR3 loop: CAWEQGERNEQFF. The CDR3 DNA is TGTGCCTGGGAACAGGGGGAAAGGAATGAGCAGTTCTTC.